These T cell receptor beta chains were read from a single sample in a study of cytomegalovirus exposure and HLA in healthy donors. Data came from immunoSEQ multiplex PCR; TCRdb stores just in-frame clones and leaves some out. The sample has about 100,000 clones, under 85% seen once; the top ten hold under 3%. Material: PBMCs. Receptor source: a female donor in good health and CMV-seropositive. Both conserved end residues are part of each CDR3.

length: 13; V: TRBV30; J: TRBJ1-1; CDR3: CAWWTGGGTEAFF
length: 14; V: TRBV21-1; J: TRBJ1-1; CDR3: CASSGLTGNTEAFF
length: 14; V: TRBV5-1; J: TRBJ2-3; CDR3: CASSRGVSTDTQYF
length: 15; V: TRBV5-4; J: TRBJ1-2; CDR3: CASSLQNQGIYGYTF
length: 15; V: TRBV18; J: TRBJ1-6; CDR3: CASSPGRGRESPLHF
length: 13; V: TRBV7-2; J: TRBJ1-1; CDR3: CASSLGRLLEAFF
length: 16; V: TRBV4-3; J: TRBJ2-7; CDR3: CASSQAVGRAMHEQYF
length: 15; V: TRBV7-9; J: TRBJ2-2; CDR3: CASNQGSWNTGELFF
length: 17; V: TRBV6-4; J: TRBJ2-3; CDR3: CASSDGPSGGGTDTQYF
length: 18; V: TRBV7-6; J: TRBJ2-1; CDR3: CASSLGGGGGSIGNEQFF
length: 14; V: TRBV5-1; J: TRBJ2-1; CDR3: CASSLTSGGPEQFF
length: 15; V: TRBV25-1; J: TRBJ2-7; CDR3: CASSVRDRGLVEQYF
length: 15; V: TRBV18; J: TRBJ2-3; CDR3: CASSPGQVGTDTQYF
length: 14; V: TRBV5-1; J: TRBJ2-2; CDR3: CASRTASEAGELFF
length: 15; V: TRBV5-4; J: TRBJ2-5; CDR3: CASSHGGSLQETQYF
length: 16; V: TRBV7-3; J: TRBJ2-2; CDR3: CASSPGTVGNTGELFF
length: 14; V: TRBV28; J: TRBJ2-7; CDR3: CASYKGTGDYEQYF
length: 15; V: TRBV7-2; J: TRBJ1-2; CDR3: CASSLVVAGGRGYTF
length: 16; V: TRBV9; J: TRBJ2-5; CDR3: CASSVVSGGSQETQYF
length: 13; V: TRBV7-2; J: TRBJ2-7; CDR3: CASSQQSSYEQYF
length: 14; V: TRBV28; J: TRBJ1-5; CDR3: CASSPQLGNQPQHF
length: 14; V: TRBV18; J: TRBJ2-1; CDR3: CASSRRQGRNEQFF
length: 14; V: TRBV2; J: TRBJ1-5; CDR3: CASSEGARNQPQHF
length: 16; V: TRBV9; J: TRBJ2-7; CDR3: CASSPKTSGILYEQYF
length: 14; V: TRBV9; J: TRBJ1-2; CDR3: CASSPQSLGGGYTF
length: 16; V: TRBV6-1; J: TRBJ2-7; CDR3: CASSDPTSARAYEQYF
length: 16; V: TRBV10-3; J: TRBJ1-5; CDR3: CAISERDRGSNQPQHF
length: 14; V: TRBV30; J: TRBJ1-1; CDR3: CAWSSPYRDTEAFF
length: 14; V: TRBV4-1; J: TRBJ1-3; CDR3: CASSQAGSGNTIYF
length: 14; V: TRBV30; J: TRBJ2-1; CDR3: CAWSTGLAYNEQFF
length: 13; V: TRBV5-6; J: TRBJ2-3; CDR3: CASSLARTDTQYF
length: 16; V: TRBV7-8; J: TRBJ2-1; CDR3: CASSSGGRTVLNEQFF
length: 13; V: TRBV7-9; J: TRBJ1-2; CDR3: CASSLAQLDGYTF
length: 15; V: TRBV4-3; J: TRBJ2-7; CDR3: CASSQGALNSYEQYF
length: 12; V: TRBV29-1; J: TRBJ2-1; CDR3: CSVSQGYNEQFF
length: 15; V: TRBV4-1; J: TRBJ1-6; CDR3: CASSHPPPQGGPLHF
length: 14; V: TRBV7-8; J: TRBJ1-1; CDR3: CASSLNIGSTEAFF
length: 15; V: TRBV28; J: TRBJ2-7; CDR3: CASTQLGGAPYEQYF
length: 16; V: TRBV4-2; J: TRBJ1-4; CDR3: CASTPSGGGSSEKLFF
length: 13; V: TRBV6-6; J: TRBJ2-1; CDR3: CASSRAAYNEQFF
length: 13; V: TRBV6-5; J: TRBJ1-2; CDR3: CASSTGIGDGYTF
length: 15; V: TRBV11-2; J: TRBJ2-1; CDR3: CASSLFRSSYNEQFF
length: 13; V: TRBV28; J: TRBJ2-7; CDR3: CASSLPGTYEQYF
length: 16; V: TRBV5-1; J: TRBJ2-3; CDR3: CASSMGLAGLTDTQYF
length: 16; V: TRBV7-6; J: TRBJ2-7; CDR3: CASSPQTSGSAYEQYF
length: 16; V: TRBV21-1; J: TRBJ2-3; CDR3: CASSKVAAGATDTQYF
length: 15; V: TRBV4-3; J: TRBJ2-3; CDR3: CASSRLAGVVDTQYF
length: 17; V: TRBV15; J: TRBJ2-1; CDR3: CATSRDGTGGIFYEQFF
length: 14; V: TRBV7-9; J: TRBJ1-3; CDR3: CASSPGQGENTIYF
length: 15; V: TRBV6-5; J: TRBJ1-2; CDR3: CASSYDIEQDYGYTF
length: 16; V: TRBV7-9; J: TRBJ2-7; CDR3: CASSPLAGGVTYEQYF
length: 14; V: TRBV7-2; J: TRBJ2-7; CDR3: CASSQQGTAYEQYF
length: 15; V: TRBV5-1; J: TRBJ2-1; CDR3: CASRTSGKLYNEQFF
length: 13; V: TRBV6-6; J: TRBJ2-7; CDR3: CASGQGARDEQYF
length: 12; V: TRBV10-1; J: TRBJ2-1; CDR3: CASSEGRNEQFF